These 9 T cell receptor beta chains were sequenced from one sample in a study of response to subunit inactivated influenza vaccine. Via MiXCR, TCRdb re-called the RT-PCR reads, giving one row per CDR3 protein. The table includes more than 550,000 distinct CDR3 sequences, roughly 12% detected once. The sample was also reused in another study, on T cells expressing NK-cell markers. Turning to that study: Researchers built TCR beta cDNA using 5'RACE template switching with UMIs.

This specimen consisted of PBMCs from blood, obtained on the day of vaccination. The receptors were sampled from a man in his forties or fifties who received an inactivated influenza vaccine.

The chain has TRBV6-2 or TRBV6-3 and TRBJ1-1; tentatively, D is TRBD1 (6 bases). V was shortened by 0 bases and J by 0 bases, with 14 bases between the two germline ends. The CDR3 length is 17 residues. Germline V CDR1 and CDR2: MNHEY, SVGEGT. The CDR3 DNA is TGTGCCAGCAGTTACTCGACAGGTAATAACATGAACACTGAAGCTTTCTTT. Translation gives CASSYSTGNNMNTEAFF.

The rearrangement joins TRBV2 to TRBJ2-6, with 10 bases lining up with TRBD2. V shed 6 bases and J 5 bases; nucleotides not matched to a gene: 19. The length of the CDR3 is 20 residues. Germline lookup yields CDR1 SNHLY and CDR2 FYNNEI. The CDR3 region has the DNA TGTGCCAGCAGCGTGGCCAGCACTAGCGGGGTGGTGAGTAGGGCCAACGTCCTGACTTTC. This sequence encodes CASSVASTSGVVSRANVLTF.

This clonotype was counted only a few times. CDR3 loop: CASSSTSGGVRYF. The DNA for the CDR3 is TGTGCCAGCAGCTCGACTAGCGGAGGGGTTCGATACTTC. The chain combines TRBV7-2 with TRBJ2-4; 9 nucleotides agree with TRBD2. Trimming cost V 4 bases and J 16 bases; bases outside gene matches: 11. There are 13 residues in the CDR3. CDR1 is SGHTA and CDR2 is FQGNSA in the germline V gene.

V usage is TRBV2 and J usage is TRBJ2-2; no firm D call. Trimming pared 1 base from V and 3 bases from J, leaving 6 bases between. The V gene's germline CDR1 is SNHLY and CDR2 FYNNEI. The CDR3 has 14 residues. The CDR3 DNA sequence: TGTGCCAGCAGTGAAGGTCTTTACACCGGGGAGCTGTTTTTT. As protein: CASSEGLYTGELFF.

This clonotype was counted at least ten times. V and J are TRBV3-1 and TRBJ2-7, with 11 bases aligning to TRBD2. With V trimmed by 6 bases and J by 3 bases, 7 bases remained unmatched. Germline V CDR1 and CDR2: LGHDT, YNNKEL (reference sequence). The CDR3 spans 15 residues. The CDR3 sequence is CASSHSSGGRYEQYF. As DNA, the CDR3 is TGTGCCAGCAGTCATTCTAGCGGGGGGCGCTACGAGCAGTACTTC.

Only a few counts were recorded for this clonotype. The rearrangement joins TRBV12-3 or TRBV12-4 to TRBJ2-3; maybe TRBD2 (5 bases). V dropped 5 bases and J dropped 2 bases, with 11 bases sitting between them. This CDR3 is built from 14 residues. This CDR3 is CASSISEYTDTQYF. The DNA of the CDR3 is TGTGCCAGCAGTATTAGCGAGTACACAGATACGCAGTATTTT.

The chain combines TRBV4-2 with TRBJ2-7; 11 bases agree with TRBD2. There are 17 residues in the CDR3. Germline values: CDR1 LGHNA, CDR2 YNFKEQ. Trimming cost V 0 bases and J 0 bases; bases outside gene matches: 4. The CDR3: CASSQDWLAGGSYEQYF. The CDR3 DNA follows: TGTGCCAGCAGCCAAGATTGGCTAGCGGGGGGCTCCTACGAGCAGTACTTC.

The chain couples TRBV12-3 or TRBV12-4 to TRBJ2-5; 8 bases are a match to TRBD2. V lost 3 bases, J lost 11 bases, and 11 bases stayed unmatched. This CDR3 region has 14 residues. CDR3 coding DNA: TGTGCCAGCAGTTTTTCGGCGGGGGGCCCCAGGCAGTACTTC. Translation: CASSFSAGGPRQYF.

V and J are TRBV12-3 or TRBV12-4 and TRBJ1-2; 8 nucleotides match TRBD1. This CDR3 is built from 12 residues. The J segment lost 8 bases and the V segment lost 6 bases, leaving 5 bases of the junction unmatched. This chain's CDR3 is CASRQGAWGYTF. In DNA, the CDR3 is TGTGCCAGCAGGCAGGGGGCTTGGGGCTACACCTTC.